This passage covers 21 T cell receptor beta chains from one sample sequenced in a study of T-cell memory formation after mild COVID-19. TCRdb reanalysed the 5' RACE reads using MiXCR and keeps one entry per CDR3 protein. The top ten hold over 10% of the sample, which has hundreds of thousands of distinct CDR3 sequences, 20% to 30% seen once. The sequencing sample was made of PBMCs or a T cell subset sorted from them (not recorded which). Receptors were obtained from an adult woman who had mild COVID-19 (a few samples of this study predate the infection). Cell type and time point are not known.

The J gene is TRBJ1-2, the V gene TRBV29-1; 9 positions match TRBD1. V lost 5 bases and J lost 8; bases outside the gene matches: 18. Germline assignment: CDR1 SQVTM and CDR2 ANQGSEA. This CDR3 has 16 residues. Here the CDR3 DNA reads TGCAGCGTTCTGGATAGGCCTTACCGGGACAGGGAGGGCTACACCTTC. This encodes CSVLDRPYRDREGYTF.

The V and J genes are TRBV5-5 and TRBJ1-6, with D tentatively TRBD1 (5 bases). There are 15 residues in the CDR3. Germline CDR1 reads SGHKS; CDR2 reads YYEKEE (reference sequence). V gave up 4 bases and J gave up 9 bases, with 17 bases separating them. The CDR3 DNA reads as TGTGCCAGCAGCGGGAGAGGGGCAGAGCGTTCACCCCTCCACTTT. It encodes CASSGRGAERSPLHF.

This clonotype occurred a few times. The V gene is TRBV5-1, the J gene TRBJ2-2; a weak D match, TRBD1 (6 bases). The V gene's germline CDR1 is SGHRS and CDR2 YFSETQ. This CDR3 is 13 amino acids long. V was shortened by 4 bases and J by 11 bases, with 15 bases between the two germline ends. In DNA form, the CDR3 reads TGCGCCAGCAGCCCTGGACAGTCCCGCGAGCTGTTTTTT. This translates into CASSPGQSRELFF.

This clonotype was counted ten times or more. The chain joins TRBV11-3 to TRBJ2-1, with D hard to call. The germline V and J ends were trimmed by 5 bases and 8 bases, with 10 bases remaining between them. The CDR3 runs 12 residues. CDR1 is SGHNT, CDR2 YENEEA, per germline. In DNA form, the CDR3 reads TGTGCCAGCAGCAGACGTTTGGATGAGCAGTTCTTC. Residues: CASSRRLDEQFF.

This clonotype was seen many times. V gene TRBV27 combines with J gene TRBJ2-7; TRBD2 aligns across 10 bases. The germline gives CDR1 MNHEY, CDR2 SMNVEV (reference sequence). V lost 6 bases to trimming and J lost 3 bases; unmatched junction nucleotides: 5. The CDR3 has 14 residues. The CDR3 protein is CASSPGTSVYEQYF. Written as DNA, the CDR3 is TGTGCCAGCAGCCCCGGGACTAGCGTCTACGAGCAGTACTTC.

The chain recombines TRBV7-9 with TRBJ2-2; no firm D call. This CDR3 is 14 amino acids long. Germline assignment: CDR1 SEHNR and CDR2 FQNEAQ (reference sequence). Trimming left V 11 bases short and J 8 bases short, with 21 bases between. The CDR3, as DNA: TGTGCCCTCTCGAGGTCTCTAAGTGTGGGGGAGCTGTTTTTT. As protein: CALSRSLSVGELFF.

This chain connects TRBV5-8 to TRBJ2-3; D possibly corresponds to TRBD2 (5 bases). The germline V gene has CDR1 SGHTS and CDR2 YDEGEE. V gave up 3 bases and J gave up 5 bases, with 19 bases separating them. This CDR3 has 16 residues. DNA of the CDR3: TGTGCCAGCAGCTACACACCGGGAACTCGGGGAGATACGCAGTATTTT. This sequence encodes CASSYTPGTRGDTQYF.

The CDR3: CASIQAGSTDTQYF. The CDR3 region has the DNA TGTGCCAGCATCCAAGCGGGATCGACAGATACGCAGTATTTT. The chain recombines TRBV2 with TRBJ2-3; 7 positions match TRBD2. Unmatched junction bases numbered 7, after V lost 7 bases and J lost 3 bases. The germline V gene encodes CDR1 SNHLY and CDR2 FYNNEI. The length of the CDR3 is 14 residues. Supplemented by reference TRBV2 and TRBJ2-3, the full variable domain reads EPEVTQTPSHQVTQMGQEVILRCVPISNHLYFYWYRQILGQKVEFLVSFYNNEISEKSEIFDDQFSVERPDGSNFTLKIRSTKLEDSAMYFCASIQAGSTDTQYFGPGTRLTVL.

This chain joins TRBV20-1 and TRBJ2-5, with D unclear. Trimming pared 5 bases from V and 1 base from J, leaving 20 bases between. CDR3 length equals 16 residues. Per the germline V gene, CDR1 is DFQATT and CDR2 is SNEGSKA (reference sequence). Here the CDR3 DNA reads TGCAGTGCTGACTTCTTCCCTACGGGCTCCCAAGAGACCCAGTACTTC. The encoded protein is CSADFFPTGSQETQYF.

In its sample, this clonotype was seen a few times. This chain uses TRBV4-1 with TRBJ2-3; no reliable D call. V lost 4 bases and J 4 bases, leaving 15 bases between the germline ends. This CDR3 spans 15 amino acids. Germline V gene sequence: CDR1 MGHRA, CDR2 YSYEKL. CDR3 in DNA: TGCGCCAGCAGCCCAGACCCGGGTAGAGCAGATACGCAGTATTTT. Protein sequence: CASSPDPGRADTQYF.

The sample holds many counts of this clonotype. The V call is TRBV12-3 or TRBV12-4, the J call TRBJ1-5; D ambiguous. Trimming cost V 3 bases and J 5 bases, with 14 bases left between them. The CDR3 has 15 amino acids. In DNA form, the CDR3 reads TGTGCCAGCAGTTTTAGGGCACAATACGATCAGCCCCAGCATTTT. It encodes CASSFRAQYDQPQHF.

This clonotype was picked up one time. The rearrangement joins TRBV2 to TRBJ2-1; TRBD2 agrees at 8 bases. From germline, CDR1 is SNHLY and CDR2 FYNNEI. The J segment lost 4 bases and the V segment lost 4 bases, leaving 15 bases of the junction unmatched. This CDR3 spans 18 amino acids. The DNA of the CDR3 is TGTGCCAGCAGTGTCCAGCTCCCCCTTACTAGCGGATACAATGAGCAGTTCTTC. Amino acid sequence: CASSVQLPLTSGYNEQFF.

This clonotype appeared once. The gene calls are TRBV30 and TRBJ2-2; 9 nucleotides match TRBD1. The V segment lost 4 bases and the J segment 4 bases; nucleotides outside the gene matches: 19. CDR3 size: 19 residues. Germline loops: CDR1 GTSNPN, CDR2 SVGIG (reference sequence). In DNA form, the CDR3 reads TGTGCCTGGAACGGTCTTGGAAGCGGGACAGGGCTTATCACCGGGGAGCTGTTTTTT. Translated: CAWNGLGSGTGLITGELFF.

The V call is TRBV5-4, the J call TRBJ2-1, with 9 bases lining up with TRBD2. Germline V CDR1 and CDR2: SGHNT, YYREEE (reference sequence). Germline trimming cut 4 bases from V and 6 bases from J; bases unmatched to any gene: 11. The CDR3 consists of 16 residues. The CDR3 sequence is CASSTLSGSEGNEQFF. The CDR3 bases are TGTGCCAGCAGCACCCTTAGCGGGAGTGAGGGCAATGAGCAGTTCTTC.

This clonotype was seen ten or more times. This chain joins TRBV6-5 and TRBJ1-2, with D tentatively TRBD1 (5 bases). The CDR3 spans 13 residues. V lost 6 bases and J lost 8, with 16 bases in between. CDR1 MNHEY and CDR2 SVGAGI come from the germline V gene. The CDR3 DNA reads as TGTGCCAGCAGAACACCCGGGGGGAAAGGCTACACCTTC. Its translation: CASRTPGGKGYTF.

The rearrangement links TRBV20-1 to TRBJ1-5, with TRBD1 matching over 12 bases. The CDR3 is made up of 19 amino acids. Germline values: CDR1 DFQATT, CDR2 SNEGSKA (reference sequence). Germline trimming cut 2 bases from V and 0 bases from J; bases unmatched to any gene: 11. The CDR3 loop is CSARRPGTGGRYSNQPQHF. CDR3 sequence (DNA): TGCAGTGCTAGAAGACCCGGGACAGGGGGCCGATATAGCAATCAGCCCCAGCATTTT.

This clonotype was detected a few times. The CDR3 sequence is CASSQLGTAYGYTF. The CDR3 region has the DNA TGTGCCAGCAGCCAATTGGGGACAGCCTATGGCTACACCTTC. The chain carries TRBV3-1 and TRBJ1-2; 7 bases align to TRBD1. Germline loops: CDR1 LGHDT, CDR2 YNNKEL (reference sequence). The J segment lost 4 bases and the V segment lost 2 bases, leaving 4 bases of the junction unmatched. This CDR3 region has 14 residues.

The genes are TRBV4-2 and TRBJ2-7; the match to TRBD1 covers 11 bases. The trim removed 4 bases at V and 4 bases at J, leaving 6 bases unmatched. Germline CDR1 is LGHNA and CDR2 is YNFKEQ. The CDR3 sequence is 15 residues long. The CDR3 is CASSPGTGGGYEQYF. CDR3 DNA: TGTGCCAGCAGCCCAGGGACAGGGGGAGGATACGAGCAGTACTTC.

The CDR3 sequence is CASSLGLARSEQFF. The DNA of the CDR3 is TGTGCCAGCAGCTTGGGACTAGCGCGAAGTGAGCAGTTCTTC. This sequence joins TRBV11-3 and TRBJ2-1; 10 nucleotides align to TRBD2. There are 14 residues in the CDR3. Germline CDR1 SGHNT, CDR2 YENEEA. V dropped 3 bases and J dropped 9; count of bases not matched to a gene: 5.

The J gene is TRBJ2-5, the V gene TRBV12-3 or TRBV12-4; D is perhaps TRBD1 or TRBD2 (5 bases each). V was cut by 5 bases and J by 5 bases, with 15 bases left in between. The CDR3 loop spans 14 amino acids. CDR3 sequence: CASSTGTQRETQYF. In DNA, the CDR3 is TGTGCCAGCAGTACCGGGACCCAGAGGGAGACCCAGTACTTC.

This clonotype was detected many times. V is TRBV5-1 and J is TRBJ2-1, with 9 bases aligning to TRBD2. The V segment lost 5 bases and the J segment 0 bases; nucleotides outside the gene matches: 9. CDR3 size: 17 residues. Germline V lookup: CDR1 SGHRS, CDR2 YFSETQ. DNA of the CDR3: TGCGCCAGCAGTCGAGAAGCGGGGGGCCCCTCCTACAATGAGCAGTTCTTC. Translated, it gives CASSREAGGPSYNEQFF.